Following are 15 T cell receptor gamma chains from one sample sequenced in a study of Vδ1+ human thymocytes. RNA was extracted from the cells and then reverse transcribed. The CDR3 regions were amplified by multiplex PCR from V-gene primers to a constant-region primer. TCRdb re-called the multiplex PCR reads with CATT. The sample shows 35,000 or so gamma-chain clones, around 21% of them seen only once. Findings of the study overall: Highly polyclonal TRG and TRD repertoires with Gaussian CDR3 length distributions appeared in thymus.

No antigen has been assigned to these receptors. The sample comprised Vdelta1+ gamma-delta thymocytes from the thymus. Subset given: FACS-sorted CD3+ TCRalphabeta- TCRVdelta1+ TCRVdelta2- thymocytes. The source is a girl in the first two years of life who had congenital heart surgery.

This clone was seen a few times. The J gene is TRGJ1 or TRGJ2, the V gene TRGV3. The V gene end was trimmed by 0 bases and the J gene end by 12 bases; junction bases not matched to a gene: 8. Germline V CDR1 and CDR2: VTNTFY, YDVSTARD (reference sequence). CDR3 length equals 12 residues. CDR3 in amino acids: CATWDRLESKLF. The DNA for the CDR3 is TGTGCCACCTGGGACAGGCTGGAGTCGAAACTCTTT.

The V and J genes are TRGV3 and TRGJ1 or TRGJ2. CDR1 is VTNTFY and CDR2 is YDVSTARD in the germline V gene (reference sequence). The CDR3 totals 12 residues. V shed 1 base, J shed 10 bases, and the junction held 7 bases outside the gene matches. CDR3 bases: TGTGCCACCTGGGACAGATCAAGGAAGAAACTCTTT. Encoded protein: CATWDRSRKKLF.

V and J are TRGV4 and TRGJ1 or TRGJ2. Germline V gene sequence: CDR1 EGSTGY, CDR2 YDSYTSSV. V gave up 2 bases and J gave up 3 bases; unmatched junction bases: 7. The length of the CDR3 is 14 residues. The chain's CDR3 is CATWDERSYYKKLF. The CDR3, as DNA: TGTGCCACCTGGGATGAGCGAAGTTATTATAAGAAACTCTTT.

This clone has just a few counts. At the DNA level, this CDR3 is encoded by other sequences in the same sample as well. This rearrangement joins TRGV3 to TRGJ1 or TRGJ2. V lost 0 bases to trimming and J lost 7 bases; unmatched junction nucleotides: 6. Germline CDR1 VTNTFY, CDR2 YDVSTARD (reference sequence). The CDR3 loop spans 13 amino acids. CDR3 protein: CATWDRLGYKKLF. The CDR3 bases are TGTGCCACCTGGGACAGGCTAGGATATAAGAAACTCTTT.

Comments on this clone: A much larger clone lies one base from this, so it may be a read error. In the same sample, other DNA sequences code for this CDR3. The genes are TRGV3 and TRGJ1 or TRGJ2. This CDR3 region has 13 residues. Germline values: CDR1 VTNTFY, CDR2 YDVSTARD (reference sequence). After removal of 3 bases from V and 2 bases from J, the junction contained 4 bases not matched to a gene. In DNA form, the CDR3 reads TGTGCCACCTGGGACCGTCATTATTATAAGAAACTCTTT. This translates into CATWDRHYYKKLF.

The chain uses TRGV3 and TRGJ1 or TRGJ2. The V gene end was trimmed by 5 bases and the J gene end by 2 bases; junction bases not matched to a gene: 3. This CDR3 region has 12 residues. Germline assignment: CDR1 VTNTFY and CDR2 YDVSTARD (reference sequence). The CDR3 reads CATWGDYYKKLF. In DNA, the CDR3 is TGTGCCACCTGGGGCGATTATTATAAGAAACTCTTT.

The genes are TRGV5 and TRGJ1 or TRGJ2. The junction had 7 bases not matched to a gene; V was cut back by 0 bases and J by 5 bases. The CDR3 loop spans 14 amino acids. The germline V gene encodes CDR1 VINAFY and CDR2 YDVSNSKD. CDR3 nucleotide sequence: TGTGCCACCTGGGACAGGCAGCCTGATTATAAGAAACTCTTT. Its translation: CATWDRQPDYKKLF.

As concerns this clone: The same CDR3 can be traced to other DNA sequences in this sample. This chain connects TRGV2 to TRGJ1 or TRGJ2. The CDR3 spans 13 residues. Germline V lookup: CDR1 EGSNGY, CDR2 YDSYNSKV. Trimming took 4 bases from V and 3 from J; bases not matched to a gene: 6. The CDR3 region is CATWERSYYKKLF. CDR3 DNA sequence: TGTGCCACCTGGGAACGCAGTTATTATAAGAAACTCTTT.

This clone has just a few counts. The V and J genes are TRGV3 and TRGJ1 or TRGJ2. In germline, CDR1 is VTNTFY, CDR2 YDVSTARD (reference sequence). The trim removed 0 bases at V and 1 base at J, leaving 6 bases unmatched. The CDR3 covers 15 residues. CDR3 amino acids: CATWDRQINYYKKLF. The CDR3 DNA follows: TGTGCCACCTGGGACAGGCAGATCAATTATTATAAGAAACTCTTT.

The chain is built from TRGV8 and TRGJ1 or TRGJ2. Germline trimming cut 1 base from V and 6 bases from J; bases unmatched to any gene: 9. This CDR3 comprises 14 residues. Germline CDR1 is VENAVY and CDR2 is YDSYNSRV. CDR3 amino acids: CATWDSFDIYKKLF. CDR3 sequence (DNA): TGTGCCACCTGGGATAGCTTCGACATTTATAAGAAACTCTTT.

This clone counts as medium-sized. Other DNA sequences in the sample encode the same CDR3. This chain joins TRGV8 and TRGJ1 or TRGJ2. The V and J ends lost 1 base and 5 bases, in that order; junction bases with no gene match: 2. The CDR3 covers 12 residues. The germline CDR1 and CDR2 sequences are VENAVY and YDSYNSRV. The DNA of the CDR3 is TGTGCCACCTGGGATAGAAATTATAAGAAACTCTTT. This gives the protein CATWDRNYKKLF.

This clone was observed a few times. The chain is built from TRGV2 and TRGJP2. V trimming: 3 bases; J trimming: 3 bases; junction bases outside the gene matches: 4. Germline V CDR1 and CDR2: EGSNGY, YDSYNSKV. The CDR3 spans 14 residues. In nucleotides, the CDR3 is TGTGCCACCTGGGACTGGTGTAGTGATTGGATCAAGACGTTT. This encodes CATWDWCSDWIKTF.

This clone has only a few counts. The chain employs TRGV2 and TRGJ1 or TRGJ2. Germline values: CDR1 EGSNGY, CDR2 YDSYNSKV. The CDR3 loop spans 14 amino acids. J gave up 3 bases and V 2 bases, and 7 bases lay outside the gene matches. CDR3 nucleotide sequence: TGTGCCACCTGGGACGCAGGGGTTTATTATAAGAAACTCTTT. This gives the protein CATWDAGVYYKKLF.

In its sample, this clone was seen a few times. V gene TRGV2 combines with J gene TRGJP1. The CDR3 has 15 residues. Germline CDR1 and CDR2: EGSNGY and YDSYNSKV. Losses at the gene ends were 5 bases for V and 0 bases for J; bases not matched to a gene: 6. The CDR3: CATWGGYTTGWFKIF. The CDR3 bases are TGTGCCACCTGGGGGGGTTATACCACTGGTTGGTTCAAGATATTT.

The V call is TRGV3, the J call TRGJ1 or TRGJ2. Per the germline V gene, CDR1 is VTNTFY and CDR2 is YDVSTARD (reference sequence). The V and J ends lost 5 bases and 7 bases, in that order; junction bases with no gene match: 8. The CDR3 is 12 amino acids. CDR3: CATWVVEYKKLF. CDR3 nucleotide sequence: TGTGCCACCTGGGTAGTCGAATATAAGAAACTCTTT.